This T cell receptor (beta chain) is drawn from a study of blood T cell repertoires in COVID-19. Study-level background: The cDNA or gDNA used as material had been derived from T cells, B-cell-depleted T cells, or PBMCs.

Per the germline V gene, CDR1 is SQVTM and CDR2 is ANQGSEA. CDR3 length: 17 amino acids. As concerns this clone: One end of the junction does not line up with germline, which may come from a read error.

The table came from immunoSEQ multiplex PCR; TCRdb's copy has only in-frame clones and leaves some out. The table records some 240,000 clones, 75% to 85% of them present only once. Source material: peripheral blood. The TCR comes from a human donor in a cohort sampled during active COVID-19. The V gene is TRBV29-1, the J gene TRBJ2-1; 8 bases map to TRBD2. Here the CDR3 reads CSVEGGGAGEALNEQFF. For the CDR3, the DNA is TGCAGCGTGGAAGGGGGAGGAGCGGGAGAGGCCCTAAATGAGCAGTTCTTC.